Below, 10 T cell receptor beta chains from the same sample are listed, as sequenced in a study of tumor-infiltrating lymphocytes in oesophageal squamous cell carcinoma. Using its own MiXCR run on the PCR reads, TCRdb lists one record per CDR3 protein. The sample has 10,000 to 15,000 distinct CDR3 sequences, 56% seen once. What was sequenced was esophageal tumor tissue. The origin of the receptors is a female donor with esophageal squamous cell carcinoma.

For this clonotype: The junction departs from germline at one end; a sequencing error may be responsible. J is TRBJ2-1 and V is TRBV5-1; D may match TRBD1 or TRBD2 (5 bases each). The CDR3 is 15 residues long. CDR1 and CDR2 (germline): SGHRS, YFSETQ. CDR3 in DNA: TGCGCCAGCAGCTTGGGTGGGGACGGATATTCACCCCTCCACTTC. Residues: CASSLGGDGYSPLHF.

This chain joins TRBV7-9 and TRBJ1-4; D call uncertain. The V end lost 3 bases, the J end lost 8 bases, and 4 bases lay between the germline ends. Germline CDR1 SEHNR, CDR2 FQNEAQ (reference sequence). The CDR3 spans 11 residues. The CDR3, as DNA: TGTGCCAGCAGCTTCTCCGAAAAACTGTTTTTT. Protein: CASSFSEKLFF.

This chain links TRBV6-5 with TRBJ2-5, with D possibly TRBD1 on 5 matching bases. The J call is in doubt because the DNA end fits TRBJ1-2 better. Germline V gives CDR1 MNHEY, CDR2 SVGAGI. The CDR3 is made up of 13 amino acids. The CDR3 nucleotides read TGTGCCAGCAGTTACGACAGCGTGGGCGGCTACACCTTC. As protein: CASSYDSVGGYTF.

This clonotype was observed a few times. In DNA form, the CDR3 reads TGTGCCAGCAGCCGAGGACAGGGAGGGAACACTGAAGCTTTCTTT. Protein sequence: CASSRGQGGNTEAFF. This chain connects TRBV12-3 or TRBV12-4 to TRBJ1-1; 8 positions agree with TRBD1. The V gene end was trimmed by 6 bases and the J gene end by 1 base; junction bases not matched to a gene: 7. The CDR3 length is 15 residues.

There are a few counts of this clonotype. The CDR3 DNA reads TGTGCCAGCATTCACCAAGGGGTTGCTGGAAACACCATATATTTT. It specifies CASIHQGVAGNTIYF. This chain joins TRBV28 and TRBJ1-3, with D possibly TRBD1 on 5 matching bases. This CDR3 comprises 15 residues. Trimming took off 7 bases at V and 2 bases at J, with 15 bases between the two ends. The germline V gene has CDR1 MDHEN and CDR2 SYDVKM.

As to this clonotype: The junction departs from germline at one end; a sequencing error may be responsible. The chain joins TRBV28 to TRBJ2-7, with D perhaps matching TRBD1 (6 bases). The CDR3 sequence is 15 residues long. Germline V lookup: CDR1 MDHEN, CDR2 SYDVKM. The CDR3 is CASRRDTPSDSPLHF. The CDR3 DNA sequence: TGTGCCAGCAGGAGGGACACTCCCTCGGATTCACCCCTCCACTTC.

There are a few counts of this clonotype. The genes are TRBV4-1 and TRBJ2-7; D possibly corresponds to TRBD2 (6 bases). Germline loops: CDR1 MGHRA, CDR2 YSYEKL. V lost 3 bases and J 1 base, leaving 13 bases between the germline ends. The length of the CDR3 is 15 residues. CDR3 coding DNA: TGCGCCAGCAGCCACCGGACGGGAGATTCCTACGAGCAGTACTTC. Its protein is CASSHRTGDSYEQYF.

The gene calls are TRBV6-1 and TRBJ2-7; TRBD2 might be the D (6 bases). CDR1 and CDR2 (germline): MNHNS, SASEGT. V lost 5 bases and J lost 2, with 16 bases in between. The CDR3 sequence is 15 residues long. The CDR3 DNA follows: TGTGCCAGCAGTTACGGAGCGGGCCGTCCCTACGAGCAGTACTTC. This sequence encodes CASSYGAGRPYEQYF.

The chain combines TRBV7-2 with TRBJ2-1, with a tentative D call TRBD2 (7 bases). The J call may not be correct, given that the DNA end is closer to TRBJ2-7. Looked up from germline, CDR1 is SGHTA and CDR2 is FQGNSA. CDR3 size: 14 residues. This CDR3 is CASSPRGASYEQYF. The CDR3 DNA reads as TGTGCCAGCAGCCCTCGGGGGGCCTCCTACGAGCAGTACTTC.

Regarding this clonotype: A much larger clone lies one base from this, so it may be a read error. The chain employs TRBV6-2 or TRBV6-3 and TRBJ2-3; D could derive from TRBD1 or TRBD2 (5 bases each). V dropped 2 bases and J dropped 14 bases, with 26 bases sitting between them. The germline CDR1 and CDR2 sequences are MNHEY and SVGEGT. CDR3 length equals 16 residues. The CDR3 is CASSYAGFANTGELYF. Here the CDR3 DNA reads TGTGCCAGCAGTTACGCAGGGTTCGCGAACACCGGGGAGCTGTATTTT.